Listed below are T cell receptor beta chains from one sample, sequenced in a study of cytomegalovirus exposure and HLA in healthy donors. The table came from immunoSEQ multiplex PCR; TCRdb's copy has only in-frame clones and leaves some out. The sample lists 95,000 to 150,000 clones, around 80% occurring once. Input material: PBMCs. These receptor sequences come from a woman between 35 and 50 years old in good health and CMV-seropositive. CDR3s include the opening cysteine and the closing phenylalanine or tryptophan. D genes are given only for firm matches. Expanded clones get a size class; other rows say once, few or many, or leave the size out.

>TRBJ1-1|TRBV4-1|-|few
TGCGCCAGCAGCCAAGATACGAGACTCGGAGCTTTCTTT
CASSQDTRLGAFF
>TRBJ2-1|TRBV5-6|TRBD1|-
TGTGCCAGCACCTACGGACAGGGGGTCGATGAGCAGTTCTTC
CASTYGQGVDEQFF
>TRBJ2-1|TRBV30|TRBD2|-
TGTGCCTGGAGTCGGGGGACTAGCGGGTCCTACAATGAGCAGTTCTTC
CAWSRGTSGSYNEQFF
>TRBJ1-5|TRBV4-1|-|once
TGCGCCAGCAGCCAAGAAGAAACAGGGACGCCCCAGCATTTT
CASSQEETGTPQHF
>TRBJ2-3|TRBV14|-|few
TGTGCCAGCAGCCAGGGCAGTTTAGTAGATACGCAGTATTTT
CASSQGSLVDTQYF
>TRBJ2-7|TRBV19|-|-
TGTGCCAGTAGTATAACACAGGGCCGTCGGGACGAGCAGTACTTC
CASSITQGRRDEQYF
>TRBJ2-1|TRBV19|-|-
TGTGCCAGTAGTTATGGGCCCGTCAATGAGCAGTTCTTC
CASSYGPVNEQFF
>TRBJ1-6|TRBV29-1|-|-
TGCAGCGTTGAAGACAGGGGAAACGATTACAATTCACCCCCCCACTTT
CSVEDRGNDYNSPPHF
>TRBJ2-7|TRBV4-1|-|-
TGCGCCAGCAGCCAAGATCCGGGGGGCGGTAACTACGAGCAGTACTTC
CASSQDPGGGNYEQYF
>TRBJ2-7|TRBV4-1|-|-
TGCGCCAGCAGCCCGAGCGGGGGACAGGGCTCCTACGAGCAGTACTTC
CASSPSGGQGSYEQYF
>TRBJ2-3|TRBV15|TRBD1|-
TGTGCCACCAGCACCAGACAGGGGCAGGCGCAGTATTTT
CATSTRQGQAQYF
>TRBJ2-5|TRBV27|TRBD2|-
TGTGCCAGCAGTTTGGGGACTAGCGGGAGAGAGACCCAGTACTTC
CASSLGTSGRETQYF
>TRBJ2-3|TRBV9|-|-
TGTGCCAGCAGCGTAGTTGGTCGGGGGACTCGGGATACGCAGTATTTT
CASSVVGRGTRDTQYF
>TRBJ2-5|TRBV9|-|-
TGTGCCAGCAGCGTAGGAACCAATGGCCCTGAGACCCAGTACTTC
CASSVGTNGPETQYF
>TRBJ1-6|TRBV9|-|-
TGTGCCAGCAGCGTACATTCGGCAGGGAGGAATTCACCCCTCCACTTT
CASSVHSAGRNSPLHF
>TRBJ2-5|TRBV28|TRBD2|-
TGTGCCAGCAGTTTTCCCCTTGGGGGGGGTTGGGCCCAGTACTTC
CASSFPLGGGWAQYF
>TRBJ2-3|TRBV5-1|TRBD2|-
TGCGCCAGCAGCTTCGAGGTAGCGGGTCCGACAGATACGCAGTATTTT
CASSFEVAGPTDTQYF
>TRBJ1-1|TRBV6-5|-|-
TGTGCCAGCAGTTACTCCAGGAGGGAGGGCACTGAAGCTTTCTTT
CASSYSRREGTEAFF
>TRBJ2-7|TRBV5-1|-|-
TGCGCCAGCAGCTCGTTAGACTACGAGCAGTACTTC
CASSSLDYEQYF
>TRBJ2-7|TRBV25-1|-|-
TGTGCCAGCAGACCGACCCTCGGACTTGCCTACGAGCAGTACTTC
CASRPTLGLAYEQYF
>TRBJ1-1|TRBV19|-|-
TGTGCCAGTAGTATTGGGGTTCGGGGCACTGAAGCTTTCTTT
CASSIGVRGTEAFF
>TRBJ2-7|TRBV5-1|-|-
TGCGCCAGCAGCTTGGCTACCCTCTACGAGCAGTACTTC
CASSLATLYEQYF
>TRBJ1-1|TRBV4-2|-|-
TGTGCCAGCCTGACTGTGGGGAACACTGAAGCTTTCTTT
CASLTVGNTEAFF
>TRBJ1-1|TRBV19|TRBD1|-
TGTGCCAGTATCCCGGCGGGGACAGGGAGGAGCACTGAAGCTTTCTTT
CASIPAGTGRSTEAFF